This T cell receptor (beta chain) was identified in a study of CD4 and CD8 cells across lung adenocarcinoma regions. The CDR3 runs to 13 residues. CDR1 and CDR2 from the germline V gene are MNHEY and SMNVEV (reference sequence). TCRdb independently ran MiXCR on the PCR reads; one entry per CDR3 protein. This table has approximately 13,000 distinct CDR3 sequences, approximately 43% appearing once. J is TRBJ2-3 and V is TRBV27; D gene uncertain. The J call may be faulty, since TRBJ2-1 better matches the DNA end. This receptor was taken from a male donor with lung adenocarcinoma. The CD4 and CD8 labels of this study may be unreliable. Sequencing was done on a sample of CD4+ T cells from the center of a lung tumor. The CDR3 DNA follows: TGTGCCAGCAGTTCGAGACCGGGCTGGGAGCAGTTCTTC. It encodes CASSSRPGWEQFF.